Below, 10 T cell receptor beta chains from the same sample are listed, as sequenced in a study of shared T cell receptors in the human thymus. Assay: immunoSEQ multiplex PCR; the TCRdb copy retains only in-frame clones and omits some. The sample shows some 640,000 clones, more than 75% of them seen only once. This same sample was also taken into another study, of human thymus T cells.

Sequenced: thymocytes. Receptor source: a boy in the first two years of life with a congenital heart defect.

This clone was counted once. V is TRBV27 and J is TRBJ2-7, with TRBD1 matching 8 bases. The CDR3 consists of 16 residues. Germline-derived CDR1 and CDR2 are MNHEY and SMNVEV (reference sequence). V shed 2 bases, J shed 2 bases, and the junction held 8 bases outside the gene matches. The CDR3 spells CASSLVVQGDAYEQYF. As DNA, the CDR3 is TGTGCCAGCAGTTTAGTGGTACAGGGGGACGCCTACGAGCAGTACTTC.

This chain links TRBV28 with TRBJ1-5, with 10 bases matching TRBD1. The CDR3 totals 17 residues. Germline CDR1 is MDHEN and CDR2 is SYDVKM. V dropped 5 bases and J dropped 4; count of bases not matched to a gene: 11. The DNA of the CDR3 is TGTGCCAGCAGTCCCGCCCAGGACAGGGGGTGGAATCAGCCCCAGCATTTT. It is translated as CASSPAQDRGWNQPQHF.

The chain couples TRBV9 to TRBJ2-1, with 13 bases lining up with TRBD2. CDR1 SGDLS and CDR2 YYNGEE come from the germline V gene. The CDR3 contains 17 residues. The junction had 8 bases not matched to a gene; V was cut back by 4 bases and J by 4 bases. As DNA, the CDR3 is TGTGCCAGCAGCTCCTGGACTAGCGGGGGACGGTACAATGAGCAGTTCTTC. Translated, it gives CASSSWTSGGRYNEQFF.

The rearrangement uses TRBV6-5 and TRBJ1-3; 10 bases are shared with TRBD1. The CDR3 covers 14 residues. Trimming took 6 bases from V and 7 from J; bases not matched to a gene: 6. Per germline, CDR1 MNHEY and CDR2 SVGAGI. CDR3 region: CASSLGQGGNTIYF. Here the CDR3 DNA reads TGTGCCAGCAGCCTCGGACAGGGGGGGAACACCATATATTTT.

CDR3 residues: CASSAQPGDGYTF. The CDR3 bases are TGTGCCAGCAGCGCCCAACCGGGGGATGGCTACACCTTC. The chain joins TRBV7-9 to TRBJ1-2; maybe TRBD1 (5 bases). This CDR3 is 13 amino acids long. The V end lost 5 bases, the J end lost 6 bases, and 13 bases lay between the germline ends. Germline V CDR1 and CDR2: SEHNR, FQNEAQ (reference sequence).

The genes are TRBV2 and TRBJ1-3; 7 bases align to TRBD1. The CDR3 extends over 14 amino acids. The V segment lost 8 bases and the J segment 1 base; nucleotides outside the gene matches: 5. CDR1 is SNHLY and CDR2 is FYNNEI in the germline V gene. CDR3 sequence: CASLDRESGNTIYF. The CDR3 DNA follows: TGTGCCAGCCTAGACAGGGAATCTGGAAACACCATATATTTT.

CDR3 residues: CASSLSGTVGPRGDEQFF. CDR3 nucleotides: TGTGCCAGCAGTTTATCGGGGACAGTCGGACCCAGGGGGGATGAGCAGTTCTTC. The V and J genes are TRBV27 and TRBJ2-1; D possibly corresponds to TRBD1 (7 bases). This CDR3 region has 18 residues. Germline V gene data show CDR1 as MNHEY and CDR2 as SMNVEV (reference sequence). With 0 bases removed from V and 8 bases from J, the gap between germline ends came to 23 bases.

The chain is built from TRBV28 and TRBJ1-2; D remains unclear. This CDR3 has 13 amino acids. V was shortened by 7 bases and J by 4 bases, with 13 bases between the two germline ends. Germline V gene sequence: CDR1 MDHEN, CDR2 SYDVKM. The chain's CDR3 is CASNSQPSYGYTF. The CDR3, as DNA: TGTGCCAGCAACAGCCAACCCAGCTATGGCTACACCTTC.

V is TRBV6-1 and J is TRBJ2-5, with 9 bases matching TRBD2. Per germline, CDR1 MNHNS and CDR2 SASEGT. The CDR3 runs to 16 residues. After removal of 2 bases from V and 3 bases from J, the junction contained 7 bases not matched to a gene. The CDR3 region is CASSERVAGDKETQYF. DNA of the CDR3: TGTGCCAGCAGTGAACGGGTAGCGGGGGACAAAGAGACCCAGTACTTC.

The sample holds one count of this clone. This sequence joins TRBV11-3 and TRBJ2-1, with 8 bases fitting TRBD2. V was pared by 4 bases and J by 0 bases, with 8 bases of the junction left unmatched. Germline values: CDR1 SGHNT, CDR2 YENEEA. The CDR3 has 17 amino acids. The CDR3 region is CASSCSGGPCSYNEQFF. The DNA for the CDR3 is TGTGCCAGCAGCTGCAGCGGGGGACCCTGCTCCTACAATGAGCAGTTCTTC. The whole variable domain, remainder taken from reference TRBV11-3 and TRBJ2-1, is EAGVVQSPRYKIIEKKQPVAFWCNPISGHNTLYWYLQNLGQGPELLIRYENEEAVDDSQLPKDRFSAERLKGVDSTLKIQPAELGDSAVYLCASSCSGGPCSYNEQFFGPGTRLTVL.